The source of this TCR beta chain is a study of T cell clones after liver transplantation. Study-level points and caveats: Graft donor-reactive T cells possibly entered the graft instead of undergoing deletion.

Here immunoSEQ multiplex PCR was the method, and the copy in TCRdb shows in-frame clones only, minus some. In the table there are about 72,000 clones, roughly nine tenths of which are singletons. This clone was observed once. The antigen is not known. The clonotype originates from a human donor who received a liver transplant. Source: CD4+ T cells from blood, taken before liver transplant.

This CDR3 reads CASKVAGVNEQFF. For the CDR3, the DNA is TGTGCCAGTAAGGTAGCGGGAGTCAATGAGCAGTTCTTC. The chain combines TRBV19 with TRBJ2-1, with 9 bases identical to TRBD2. V trimming: 7 bases; J trimming: 6 bases; junction bases outside the gene matches: 4. CDR3 size: 13 residues. Germline CDR1 LNHDA, CDR2 SQIVND (reference sequence).